This passage covers 27 T cell receptor beta chains from one sample sequenced in a study of blood T cell repertoires in COVID-19. TCRdb keeps only in-frame clones here, not all; method: immunoSEQ multiplex PCR. The sample yields approximately 150,000 clones, around 80% seen once. Material: peripheral blood. The source of these receptors is a woman aged 80 or older with acute or convalescent COVID-19.

This clone was picked up a small number of times. This rearrangement joins TRBV7-2 to TRBJ1-6; 7 bases line up with TRBD1. V shed 5 bases, J shed 9 bases, and the junction held 10 bases outside the gene matches. The CDR3 contains 15 residues. Germline CDR1 reads SGHTA; CDR2 reads FQGNSA. CDR3 DNA: TGTGCCAGCAGCACGCGGACAGGTGGAGGTTCACCCCTCCACTTT. As protein: CASSTRTGGGSPLHF.

CDR3: CASRPSGTGGIGYGYTF. The CDR3 coding sequence is TGTGCCAGCAGGCCTTCCGGGACAGGGGGGATCGGGTATGGCTACACCTTC. The chain links TRBV11-2 to TRBJ1-2, with TRBD1 matching 11 bases. The ends lost 6 bases at V and 5 bases at J; junction bases unmatched: 14. Germline values: CDR1 SGHAT, CDR2 FQNNGV. The CDR3 is 17 residues long.

This chain joins TRBV4-3 and TRBJ2-7; 8 nucleotides line up with TRBD2. CDR1 is LGHNA and CDR2 is YSLEER in the germline V gene. This CDR3 spans 16 amino acids. Trimming removed 1 base from V and 5 bases from J; junction bases left unmatched: 10. The CDR3 loop reads CASSQAGGRGSNEQYF. DNA of the CDR3: TGCGCCAGCAGCCAAGCGGGGGGGCGCGGGTCGAACGAGCAGTACTTC.

This clone was observed a few times. The chain has TRBV7-3 and TRBJ1-6, with 7 positions matching TRBD1. The germline V gene encodes CDR1 SGHTA and CDR2 FQGTGA. This CDR3 comprises 14 residues. Germline trimming cut 2 bases from V and 9 bases from J; bases unmatched to any gene: 4. CDR3 sequence: CASSLGTESSPLHF. For the CDR3, the DNA is TGTGCCAGCAGCTTAGGGACAGAGAGTTCACCCCTCCACTTT.

The V gene is TRBV25-1, the J gene TRBJ1-1, with 7 bases fitting TRBD1. CDR1 and CDR2 (germline): MGHDK, SYGVNS. This CDR3 spans 16 amino acids. With 3 bases clipped from V and 4 bases from J, the junction kept 11 bases outside the gene matches. The CDR3 spells CASSDPTTGAGTEAFF. CDR3 DNA sequence: TGTGCCAGCAGTGACCCCACAACAGGGGCTGGCACTGAAGCTTTCTTT.

The V gene is TRBV7-2, the J gene TRBJ2-1; tentatively, D is TRBD2 (6 bases). The CDR3 length is 16 residues. Germline V gene data show CDR1 as SGHTA and CDR2 as FQGNSA. Trimming left V 2 bases short and J 2 bases short, with 13 bases between. The chain's CDR3 is CASSLLGGETYNEQFF. CDR3 sequence (DNA): TGTGCCAGCAGCTTACTCGGCGGGGAGACCTACAATGAGCAGTTCTTC.

V usage is TRBV27 and J usage is TRBJ1-2; 7 nucleotides agree with TRBD1. Looked up from germline, CDR1 is MNHEY and CDR2 is SMNVEV (reference sequence). V was pared by 0 bases and J by 2 bases, with 12 bases of the junction left unmatched. The CDR3 loop spans 18 amino acids. In DNA form, the CDR3 reads TGTGCCAGCAGTTTATCGGGGCCACGGACAGGCGACAACTATGGCTACACCTTC. This codes for CASSLSGPRTGDNYGYTF.

The chain has TRBV21-1 and TRBJ2-3; TRBD2 reflects the table's D call only, with no check against the DNA. TRBV21-1 has pseudogene status. The CDR3 consists of 17 residues. The CDR3 spells CASRPGSSGGSTDTQYF. The CDR3, as DNA: TGTGCCAGCAGACCAGGCTCGAGCGGGGGAAGCACAGATACGCAGTATTTT.

The chain employs TRBV6-1 and TRBJ2-1; TRBD2 aligns across 7 bases. Germline lookup yields CDR1 MNHNS and CDR2 SASEGT. After removal of 5 bases from V and 4 bases from J, the junction contained 5 bases not matched to a gene. The length of the CDR3 is 14 residues. The CDR3 loop reads CASSTKRGYNEQFF. The CDR3 DNA reads TGTGCCAGCAGTACAAAGCGGGGATACAATGAGCAGTTCTTC.

The rearrangement joins TRBV2 to TRBJ2-5; D unclear. Germline CDR1 and CDR2: SNHLY and FYNNEI. The CDR3 consists of 13 residues. Trimming pared 6 bases from V and 5 bases from J, leaving 13 bases between. In nucleotides, the CDR3 is TGTGCCAGCAGGGTCCGAACCGGGGAGACCCAGTACTTC. The encoded protein is CASRVRTGETQYF. The full variable domain, its missing parts supplied by reference TRBV2 and TRBJ2-5, is EPEVTQTPSHQVTQMGQEVILRCVPISNHLYFYWYRQILGQKVEFLVSFYNNEISEKSEIFDDQFSVERPDGSNFTLKIRSTKLEDSAMYFCASRVRTGETQYFGPGTRLLVL.

This chain joins TRBV4-2 and TRBJ2-5; 7 bases are a match to TRBD2. The CDR3 sequence is 16 residues long. Germline V lookup: CDR1 LGHNA, CDR2 YNFKEQ. Unmatched junction bases numbered 11, after V lost 0 bases and J lost 7 bases. Written as DNA, the CDR3 is TGTGCCAGCAGCCAAGAGGTCCGGACTAGGCAGGGGACCCAGTACTTC. This codes for CASSQEVRTRQGTQYF.

This chain links TRBV7-3 with TRBJ1-1, with a weak D call TRBD1 (6 bases). The CDR3 is 13 residues long. Trimming cost V 3 bases and J 5 bases, with 10 bases left between them. The germline CDR1 and CDR2 sequences are SGHTA and FQGTGA. The DNA of the CDR3 is TGTGCCAGCAGCTTGGCGACAGGAACTGAAGCTTTCTTT. This codes for CASSLATGTEAFF.

This chain uses TRBV2 with TRBJ1-1; D uncertain. The CDR3 length is 12 residues. Trimming took off 2 bases at V and 11 bases at J, with 12 bases between the two ends. Germline CDR1 SNHLY, CDR2 FYNNEI. The CDR3: CASSESSRRAFF. CDR3 DNA: TGTGCCAGCAGTGAATCTTCCCGGCGGGCTTTCTTT.

This chain connects TRBV5-1 to TRBJ1-1; a weak D match, TRBD1 (5 bases). V lost 2 bases, J lost 0 bases, and 14 bases lay in between. Germline V gene data show CDR1 as SGHRS and CDR2 as YFSETQ. CDR3 size: 16 residues. CDR3 sequence: CASSFQGRQMNTEAFF. CDR3 DNA: TGCGCCAGCAGCTTCCAGGGTCGACAAATGAACACTGAAGCTTTCTTT. Complete variable domain (other parts from reference TRBV5-1 and TRBJ1-1): KAGVTQTPRYLIKTRGQQVTLSCSPISGHRSVSWYQQTPGQGLQFLFEYFSETQRNKGNFPGRFSGRQFSNSRSEMNVSTLELGDSALYLCASSFQGRQMNTEAFFGQGTRLTVV.

Only a few counts were recorded for this clone. J is TRBJ1-5 and V is TRBV5-1; 9 bases fit TRBD1. From germline, CDR1 is SGHRS and CDR2 YFSETQ. CDR3 length: 16 amino acids. The V gene end was trimmed by 2 bases and the J gene end by 2 bases; junction bases not matched to a gene: 5. The DNA for the CDR3 is TGCGCCAGCAGCTTAACAGGGGGCAAGGGCAATCAGCCCCAGCATTTT. Protein product: CASSLTGGKGNQPQHF.

The rearrangement uses TRBV27 and TRBJ1-6; 7 bases align to TRBD1. V lost 2 bases and J lost 10; bases outside the gene matches: 14. In germline, CDR1 is MNHEY, CDR2 SMNVEV (reference sequence). The CDR3 has 17 amino acids. The CDR3 coding sequence is TGTGCCAGCAGTTTAGAGGGGACAGTGCCCTTCGGCTCACCCCTCCACTTT. It yields the protein CASSLEGTVPFGSPLHF.

The chain employs TRBV29-1 and TRBJ2-2, with 9 bases that match TRBD2. This CDR3 is built from 16 residues. The trim removed 4 bases at V and 2 bases at J, leaving 8 bases unmatched. Germline CDR1 is SQVTM and CDR2 is ANQGSEA. CDR3 DNA: TGCAGCGTTGTTTCGTTTAGCGGGAGTAACACCGGGGAGCTGTTTTTT. It encodes CSVVSFSGSNTGELFF.

This clone came up once. The CDR3 loop is CASSQQGAGDEQFF. The CDR3 region has the DNA TGTGCCAGCAGTCAACAGGGGGCCGGGGATGAGCAGTTCTTC. J is TRBJ2-1 and V is TRBV11-3; 9 bases line up with TRBD1. V gave up 6 bases and J gave up 8 bases; unmatched junction bases: 8. Germline values: CDR1 SGHNT, CDR2 YENEEA. This CDR3 has 14 amino acids. The full variable domain, in which reference TRBV11-3 and TRBJ2-1 provide the parts outside the CDR3, is EAGVVQSPRYKIIEKKQPVAFWCNPISGHNTLYWYLQNLGQGPELLIRYENEEAVDDSQLPKDRFSAERLKGVDSTLKIQPAELGDSAVYLCASSQQGAGDEQFFGPGTRLTVL.

The V and J genes are TRBV7-9 and TRBJ2-7, with TRBD1 identical over 9 bases. This CDR3 comprises 15 residues. The ends lost 4 bases at V and 5 bases at J; junction bases unmatched: 9. From germline, CDR1 is SEHNR and CDR2 FQNEAQ (reference sequence). This chain's CDR3 is CASSWGTGRLDEQYF. The DNA of the CDR3 is TGTGCCAGCAGCTGGGGGACAGGGAGGTTGGACGAGCAGTACTTC.

The rearrangement joins TRBV7-2 to TRBJ2-5; D is unresolved. V was trimmed by 1 base and J by 3 bases, leaving 9 bases between them. The V gene's germline CDR1 is SGHTA and CDR2 FQGNSA. The CDR3 length is 14 residues. CDR3: CASSLVQNKETQYF. In DNA form, the CDR3 reads TGTGCCAGCAGCTTAGTACAGAATAAAGAGACCCAGTACTTC.

This clone occurred once. V and J are TRBV15 and TRBJ2-2, with D possibly matching TRBD1 (7 bases). Germline-derived CDR1 and CDR2 are LNHNV and YYDKDF (reference sequence). The CDR3 runs to 15 residues. Trimming removed 3 bases at V and 4 bases at J, with 12 bases between. CDR3: CATSRRDRATGELFF. Here the CDR3 DNA reads TGTGCCACCAGCAGGCGGGACAGAGCCACCGGGGAGCTGTTTTTT.

The gene calls are TRBV27 and TRBJ1-6; the match to TRBD1 covers 7 bases. The V and J ends lost 6 bases and 4 bases, in that order; junction bases with no gene match: 9. The CDR3 contains 16 residues. Germline V lookup: CDR1 MNHEY, CDR2 SMNVEV (reference sequence). CDR3 protein: CASRERGPVYNSPLHF. The CDR3 DNA reads TGTGCCAGCAGGGAAAGGGGGCCCGTATATAATTCACCCCTCCACTTT.

This chain connects TRBV24-1 to TRBJ1-2; 11 bases line up with TRBD1. Germline lookup yields CDR1 KGHDR and CDR2 SFDVKD. The CDR3 is made up of 13 amino acids. The trim removed 5 bases at V and 7 bases at J, leaving 2 bases unmatched. Written as DNA, the CDR3 is TGTGCCACCAGTGGGACAGGGGGCAGTGGCTACACCTTC. Translating it yields CATSGTGGSGYTF.

The chain has TRBV7-9 and TRBJ2-2; tentative D call: TRBD1 (5 bases). V was pared by 5 bases and J by 2 bases, with 9 bases between. The length of the CDR3 is 14 residues. Germline V lookup: CDR1 SEHNR, CDR2 FQNEAQ (reference sequence). CDR3 residues: CASSPGQNTGELFF. The CDR3 nucleotides read TGTGCCAGCAGCCCCGGACAAAACACCGGGGAGCTGTTTTTT.

In its sample, this clone was seen a few times. The chain couples TRBV7-2 to TRBJ2-3; D perhaps matches TRBD2 (5 bases). This CDR3 spans 15 amino acids. Per germline, CDR1 SGHTA and CDR2 FQGNSA. Trimming took 5 bases from V and 0 from J, leaving 12 bases between them. The CDR3 DNA follows: TGTGCCAGCAGCGCGGGTGGGGTCAGCACAGATACGCAGTATTTT. This encodes CASSAGGVSTDTQYF.

This clone was seen only a few times. This rearrangement joins TRBV9 to TRBJ2-2; TRBD2 aligns across 11 bases. This CDR3 spans 17 amino acids. With V trimmed by 2 bases and J by 4 bases, 7 bases remained unmatched. Per germline, CDR1 SGDLS and CDR2 YYNGEE. For the CDR3, the DNA is TGTGCCAGCAGCGTGGCCACCCTAGCGGGAGGCACCGGGGAGCTGTTTTTT. Residues: CASSVATLAGGTGELFF.

This clone showed up just once. The chain recombines TRBV5-6 with TRBJ1-1, with unresolved D. The CDR3 is 12 residues long. The V gene's germline CDR1 is SGHDT and CDR2 YYEEEE. Trimming left V 5 bases short and J 0 bases short, with 5 bases between. The CDR3 DNA sequence: TGTGCCAGCAGTCAAATGAACACTGAAGCTTTCTTT. Translating it yields CASSQMNTEAFF.